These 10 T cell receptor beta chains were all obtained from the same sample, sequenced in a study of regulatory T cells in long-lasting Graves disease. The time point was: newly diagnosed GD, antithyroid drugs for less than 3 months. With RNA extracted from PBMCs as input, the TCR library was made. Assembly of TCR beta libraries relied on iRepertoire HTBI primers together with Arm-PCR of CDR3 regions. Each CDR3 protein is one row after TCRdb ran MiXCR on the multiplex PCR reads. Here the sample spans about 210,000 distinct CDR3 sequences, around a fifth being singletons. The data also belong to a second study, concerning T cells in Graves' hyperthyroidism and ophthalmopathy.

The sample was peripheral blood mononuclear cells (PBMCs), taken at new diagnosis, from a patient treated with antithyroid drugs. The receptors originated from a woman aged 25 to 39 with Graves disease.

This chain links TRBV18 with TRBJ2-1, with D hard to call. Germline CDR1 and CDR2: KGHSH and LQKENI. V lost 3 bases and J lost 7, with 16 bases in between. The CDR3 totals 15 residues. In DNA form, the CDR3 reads TGTGCCAGCTCACCCCTCGGCGGTGTAATGAATGAGCAGTTCTTC. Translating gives CASSPLGGVMNEQFF.

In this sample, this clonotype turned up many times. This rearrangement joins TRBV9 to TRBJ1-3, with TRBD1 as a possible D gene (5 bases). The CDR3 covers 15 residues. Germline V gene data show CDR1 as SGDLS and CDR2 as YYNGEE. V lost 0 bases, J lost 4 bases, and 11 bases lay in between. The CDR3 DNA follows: TGTGCCAGCAGCGTAGATGAGGGGCCAGGAAACACCATATATTTT. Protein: CASSVDEGPGNTIYF.

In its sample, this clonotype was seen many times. The CDR3: CASSFGDRPNYGYTF. DNA for the CDR3: TGTGCCAGCAGCTTTGGGGACAGGCCGAACTATGGCTACACCTTC. The rearrangement links TRBV7-9 to TRBJ1-2, with 8 bases that match TRBD1. Trimming took 3 bases from V and 2 from J; bases not matched to a gene: 5. The CDR3 extends over 15 amino acids. Germline V lookup: CDR1 SEHNR, CDR2 FQNEAQ (reference sequence).

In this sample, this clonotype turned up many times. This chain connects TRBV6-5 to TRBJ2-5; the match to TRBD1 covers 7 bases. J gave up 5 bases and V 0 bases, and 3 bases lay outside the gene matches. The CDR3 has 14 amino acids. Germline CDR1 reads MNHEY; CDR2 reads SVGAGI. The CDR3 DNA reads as TGTGCCAGCAGTTACTCAGGGGGCGAGGAGACCCAGTACTTC. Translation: CASSYSGGEETQYF.

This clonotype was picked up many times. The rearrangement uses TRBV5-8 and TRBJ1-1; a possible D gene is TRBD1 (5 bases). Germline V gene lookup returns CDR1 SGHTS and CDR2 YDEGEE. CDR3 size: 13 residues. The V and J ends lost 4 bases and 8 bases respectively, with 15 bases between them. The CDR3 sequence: CASSRLGGGEAFF. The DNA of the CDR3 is TGTGCCAGCAGCCGGCTGGGGGGAGGGGAAGCTTTCTTT.

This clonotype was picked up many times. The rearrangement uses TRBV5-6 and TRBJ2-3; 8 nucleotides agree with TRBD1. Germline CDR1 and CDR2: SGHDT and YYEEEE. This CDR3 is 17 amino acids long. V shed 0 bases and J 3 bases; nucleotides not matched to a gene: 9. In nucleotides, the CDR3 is TGTGCCAGCAGCTTGGTTGATTCGGACAGGGCTACAGATACGCAGTATTTT. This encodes CASSLVDSDRATDTQYF.

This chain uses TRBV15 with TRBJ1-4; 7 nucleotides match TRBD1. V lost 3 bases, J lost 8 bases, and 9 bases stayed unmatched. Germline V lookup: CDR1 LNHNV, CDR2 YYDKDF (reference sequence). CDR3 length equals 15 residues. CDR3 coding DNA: TGTGCCACCAGCAGCCCGGACAGGAGGAGGGAAAAACTGTTTTTT. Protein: CATSSPDRRREKLFF.

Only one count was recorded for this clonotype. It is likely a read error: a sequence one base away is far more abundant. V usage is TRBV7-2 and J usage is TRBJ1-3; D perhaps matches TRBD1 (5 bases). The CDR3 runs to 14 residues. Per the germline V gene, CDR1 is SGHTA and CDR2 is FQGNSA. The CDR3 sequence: CASSPTAPGNTIYF. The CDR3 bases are TGTGCTAGCAGCCCGACAGCCCCTGGAAACACCATATATTTT.

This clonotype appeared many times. CDR3 sequence: CASSLEFLGQGASYEQYF. The CDR3 bases are TGTGCCAGCAGCTTGGAGTTCCTGGGACAGGGCGCCTCCTACGAGCAGTACTTC. The rearrangement links TRBV5-5 to TRBJ2-7; 9 bases fit TRBD1. Looked up from germline, CDR1 is SGHKS and CDR2 is YYEKEE (reference sequence). This CDR3 has 18 residues. The V gene end was trimmed by 0 bases and the J gene end by 0 bases; junction bases not matched to a gene: 10.

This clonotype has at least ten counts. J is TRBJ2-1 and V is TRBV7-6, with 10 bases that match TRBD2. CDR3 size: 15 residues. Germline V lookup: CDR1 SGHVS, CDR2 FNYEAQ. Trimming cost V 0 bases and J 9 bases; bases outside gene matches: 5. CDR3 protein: CASSLASSGSGEQFF. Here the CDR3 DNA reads TGTGCCAGCAGCTTAGCCTCTAGCGGGAGTGGTGAGCAGTTCTTC.